Listed below are T cell receptor beta chains from one sample, sequenced in a study of graft-versus-host responses after intestinal transplantation. Antigen specificity for these receptors is unknown. Only in-frame clones appear in the TCRdb table, and some are missing; sequencing was by immunoSEQ multiplex PCR. The repertoire holds around 99,000 clones, with 85% to 95% as singletons. This sample comprised unstimulated CD8+ T cells sorted from spleen or lymph node cells, obtained before intestinal transplant. The receptors stem from a human donor who received an intestinal transplant. Both conserved end residues are part of each CDR3.

J | V | CDR3
TRBJ2-2 | TRBV6-6 | CASRRQGFAGELFF
TRBJ1-2 | TRBV6-5 | CASSYSDRDNYGYTF
TRBJ2-5 | TRBV7-8 | CASSSASTGDETQYF
TRBJ2-6 | TRBV18 | CASSTGQGADGANVLTF
TRBJ2-1 | TRBV27 | CASSLGKSSYNEQFF
TRBJ2-7 | TRBV6-6 | CASSSLGGSYEQYF
TRBJ1-2 | TRBV7-8 | CASSLYLQAHYGYTF
TRBJ1-2 | TRBV13 | CASRLQGRLDYGYTF
TRBJ2-1 | TRBV13 | CASSLANEQFF
TRBJ2-7 | TRBV5-1 | CASSLAGGAYEQYF